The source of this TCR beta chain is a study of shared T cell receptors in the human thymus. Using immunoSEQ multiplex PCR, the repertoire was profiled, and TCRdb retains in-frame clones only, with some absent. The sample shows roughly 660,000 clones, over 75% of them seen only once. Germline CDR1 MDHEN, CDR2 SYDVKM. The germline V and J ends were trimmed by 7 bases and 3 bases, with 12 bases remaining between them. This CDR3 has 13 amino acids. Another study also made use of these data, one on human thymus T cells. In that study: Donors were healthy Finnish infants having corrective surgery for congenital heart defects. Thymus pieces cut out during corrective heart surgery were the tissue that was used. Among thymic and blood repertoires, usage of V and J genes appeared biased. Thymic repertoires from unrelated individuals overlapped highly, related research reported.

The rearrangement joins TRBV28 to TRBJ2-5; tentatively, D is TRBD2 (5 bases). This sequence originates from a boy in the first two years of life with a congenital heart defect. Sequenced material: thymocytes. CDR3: CASMRGAEETQYF. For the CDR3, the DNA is TGTGCCAGCATGAGAGGAGCGGAAGAGACCCAGTACTTC.